This T cell receptor beta chain was captured by sequencing in a study of siplizumab effects on memory and regulatory T cells. Study-wide results and caveats: The study did not confirm that proliferating Tregs from siplizumab cultures were suppressive. Proliferating clones, CD4+ or CD8+, lacked an assignable naive or memory phenotype in roughly 75-96% of cases.

Method: immunoSEQ multiplex PCR; TCRdb's copy keeps in-frame clones and lacks some. The sample has 85,000 to 130,000 clones; 90% to 95% are singletons. Note on this clone: Antigen: not known.

V lost 3 bases, J lost 3 bases, and 26 bases lay in between. The CDR3 extends over 19 amino acids. Germline V gene sequence: CDR1 MDHEN, CDR2 SYDVKM. The chain has TRBV28 and TRBJ1-2; tentatively, D is TRBD1 (5 bases). The sample was Tregs sorted from blood. This TCR was sampled from a human donor in good health. The CDR3 nucleotides read TGTGCCAGCAGTTTGGGGGTTAGGGGACTTCTGGGCCGGGACTATGGCTACACCTTC. Translating it yields CASSLGVRGLLGRDYGYTF.